The 19 T cell receptor beta chains reported below all come from one sample, sequenced in a study of T cells in localized non-small cell lung cancer. Data came from immunoSEQ multiplex PCR; TCRdb stores just in-frame clones and leaves some out. The data hold 20,000 to 30,000 clones, with 80% to 95% observed a single time. Sequencing used peripheral blood, obtained before any cancer treatment. These TCRs come from a female donor over 55 with stage II squamous cell lung carcinoma.

This chain links TRBV5-6 with TRBJ2-5; TRBD2 might be the D (7 bases). Trimming cost V 5 bases and J 4 bases, with 21 bases left between them. The CDR3 has 16 amino acids. In germline, CDR1 is SGHDT, CDR2 YYEEEE. CDR3 DNA sequence: TGTGCCAGCAGTGACCTGCTGGCCGGGGGGCCAGAGACCCAGTACTTC. Residues: CASSDLLAGGPETQYF. Variable domain in full (rest from reference TRBV5-6 and TRBJ2-5): DAGVTQSPTHLIKTRGQQVTLRCSPKSGHDTVSWYQQALGQGPQFIFQYYEEEERQRGNFPDRFSGHQFPNYSSELNVNALLLGDSALYLCASSDLLAGGPETQYFGPGTRLLVL.

The chain links TRBV7-3 to TRBJ1-1; D remains ambiguous. CDR1 is SGHTA and CDR2 is FQGTGA in the germline V gene. This CDR3 spans 15 amino acids. V lost 5 bases and J lost 6, with 19 bases in between. CDR3 amino acids: CASSPTEKGSAEAFF. The CDR3 DNA follows: TGTGCCAGCAGCCCAACGGAGAAGGGTTCGGCTGAAGCTTTCTTT.

The rearrangement joins TRBV6-1 to TRBJ2-5; TRBD1 is a possible D gene (5 bases). CDR1 MNHNS and CDR2 SASEGT come from the germline V gene. This CDR3 has 14 amino acids. Trimming removed 7 bases at V and 2 bases at J, with 14 bases between. The CDR3 reads CASTPPPGQETQYF. The CDR3 nucleotides read TGTGCCAGCACACCTCCCCCAGGGCAAGAGACCCAGTACTTC.

There are a few counts of this clone. This chain links TRBV5-1 with TRBJ2-1; 11 bases line up with TRBD2. V was pared by 5 bases and J by 8 bases, with 6 bases of the junction left unmatched. Germline V gives CDR1 SGHRS, CDR2 YFSETQ. The CDR3 covers 14 residues. CDR3 sequence (DNA): TGCGCCAGCAGAGTGACTAGCGGGAAATATGAGCAGTTCTTC. It specifies CASRVTSGKYEQFF.

CDR3 protein: CASTYFGTGVGYTF. CDR3 in DNA: TGTGCCAGCACTTACTTCGGGACAGGGGTTGGCTACACCTTC. The chain recombines TRBV9 with TRBJ1-2; 10 nucleotides line up with TRBD1. The V gene end was trimmed by 6 bases and the J gene end by 7 bases; junction bases not matched to a gene: 9. The germline V gene encodes CDR1 SGDLS and CDR2 YYNGEE. There are 14 residues in the CDR3.

The V and J genes are TRBV19 and TRBJ2-1; D gene unclear. Per germline, CDR1 LNHDA and CDR2 SQIVND (reference sequence). This CDR3 contains 12 residues. V was trimmed by 9 bases and J by 7 bases, leaving 13 bases between them. The CDR3 coding sequence is TGTGCCAGCAGTGCCCAGTTAAATGAGCAGTTCTTC. Translation: CASSAQLNEQFF.

The V gene is TRBV7-2, the J gene TRBJ2-5, with 14 bases identical to TRBD2. This CDR3 spans 17 amino acids. The J segment lost 2 bases and the V segment lost 5 bases, leaving 7 bases of the junction unmatched. The germline gives CDR1 SGHTA, CDR2 FQGNSA. The DNA for the CDR3 is TGTGCCAGCAGCGGGGGACTAGCGGGAGTTCAACAAGAGACCCAGTACTTC. It translates to CASSGGLAGVQQETQYF.

The CDR3 reads CAVSMTDGNSPLHF. DNA of the CDR3: TGCGCCGTCTCCATGACGGACGGAAATTCACCCCTCCACTTT. The chain is built from TRBV10-2 and TRBJ1-6; D is uncertain. The V end lost 11 bases, the J end lost 7 bases, and 18 bases lay between the germline ends. This CDR3 has 14 residues. The V gene's germline CDR1 is WSHSY and CDR2 SAAADI.

The chain has TRBV1 and TRBJ2-7; the table's D call, TRBD2, was not checked against the DNA. TRBV1 is annotated as a pseudogene. The CDR3 consists of 12 residues. The CDR3 spells CTSPSAVYEQYF. The CDR3 DNA is TGCACCAGCCCTAGCGCCGTCTACGAGCAGTACTTC.

The chain combines TRBV11-2 with TRBJ2-3, with D possibly being TRBD2 (6 bases). Germline lookup yields CDR1 SGHAT and CDR2 FQNNGV. This CDR3 comprises 12 residues. Trimming shortened V by 4 bases and J by 6 bases, and 8 bases separated the two germline ends. CDR3 region: CASSWGVDTQYF. The CDR3 DNA reads TGTGCCAGCAGCTGGGGGGTGGATACGCAGTATTTT.

J is TRBJ1-1 and V is TRBV7-3; 7 nucleotides agree with TRBD1. The CDR3 runs to 14 residues. V was clipped by 0 bases and J by 9 bases; unmatched bases: 7. Germline assignment: CDR1 SGHTA and CDR2 FQGTGA. CDR3 residues: CASSLTGGEAQAFF. CDR3 coding DNA: TGTGCCAGCAGCTTAACAGGGGGCGAAGCCCAAGCTTTCTTT.

The chain combines TRBV5-4 with TRBJ1-6, with D maybe TRBD1 (6 bases). CDR1 and CDR2 from the germline V gene are SGHNT and YYREEE (reference sequence). Between the trimmed V and J ends, which lost 0 bases and 5 bases, there was a span of 9 bases. This CDR3 contains 15 residues. CDR3 amino acids: CASSLEGGNNSPLHF. In DNA form, the CDR3 reads TGTGCCAGCAGCTTGGAAGGGGGGAATAATTCACCCCTCCACTTT.

This clone was seen once. The chain joins TRBV15 to TRBJ1-5; D is perhaps TRBD1 (6 bases). The CDR3 has 14 residues. CDR1 is LNHNV, CDR2 YYDKDF, per germline (reference sequence). Trimming left V 4 bases short and J 7 bases short, with 14 bases between. The CDR3 loop reads CATSTTGYEQPQHF. The CDR3 DNA reads as TGTGCCACCAGCACGACAGGTTACGAACAGCCCCAGCATTTT. The complete variable domain, with remaining parts taken from reference TRBV15 and TRBJ1-5, reads DAMVIQNPRYQVTQFGKPVTLSCSQTLNHNVMYWYQQKSSQAPKLLFHYYDKDFNNEADTPDNFQSRRPNTSFCFLDIRSPGLGDTAMYLCATSTTGYEQPQHFGDGTRLSIL.

The chain couples TRBV12-5 to TRBJ1-5; D not resolved. The CDR3 has 15 residues. Looked up from germline, CDR1 is LGHNT and CDR2 is FRNRAP. The V end lost 2 bases, the J end lost 0 bases, and 8 bases lay between the germline ends. The CDR3 sequence: CASGLSLGSNQPQHF. In DNA form, the CDR3 reads TGTGCTAGTGGTTTGTCCCTTGGTAGCAATCAGCCCCAGCATTTT.

This sequence joins TRBV19 and TRBJ2-5; the D call may be TRBD1 or TRBD2 (5 bases each). Trimming pared 6 bases from V and 5 bases from J, leaving 16 bases between. The CDR3 length is 14 residues. The germline CDR1 and CDR2 sequences are LNHDA and SQIVND (reference sequence). DNA for the CDR3: TGTGCCAGTAGCTATTTCGGGGCTGAGGAGACCCAGTACTTC. Its translation is CASSYFGAEETQYF.

This rearrangement joins TRBV7-2 to TRBJ2-1, with D possibly called TRBD1 or TRBD2 (5 bases each). The CDR3 has 15 amino acids. The germline V gene encodes CDR1 SGHTA and CDR2 FQGNSA. The ends were cut back, 7 bases at V and 8 bases at J, with 21 bases in the middle. This CDR3 is CASTWASLGAYEQFF. DNA for the CDR3: TGTGCCAGCACCTGGGCCTCTCTCGGGGCGTATGAGCAGTTCTTC.

V and J are TRBV2 and TRBJ1-1; a weak D match, TRBD1 (5 bases). There are 13 residues in the CDR3. Germline V lookup: CDR1 SNHLY, CDR2 FYNNEI. Trimming took 7 bases from V and 3 from J, leaving 12 bases between them. The CDR3 coding sequence is TGTGCCAGCAAAACCGGGACTTACACTGAAGCTTTCTTT. Translated: CASKTGTYTEAFF.

This chain connects TRBV5-1 to TRBJ2-2, with D possibly TRBD2 on 6 matching bases. Looked up from germline, CDR1 is SGHRS and CDR2 is YFSETQ. This CDR3 is built from 14 residues. V was trimmed by 2 bases and J by 4 bases, leaving 9 bases between them. The CDR3 spells CASSFSGVTGELFF. CDR3 DNA: TGCGCCAGCAGCTTTTCGGGGGTCACCGGGGAGCTGTTTTTT.

V is TRBV11-3 and J is TRBJ2-3; 9 nucleotides agree with TRBD1. This CDR3 is 16 amino acids long. Germline V CDR1 and CDR2: SGHNT, YENEEA. V was clipped by 4 bases and J by 5 bases; unmatched bases: 10. The CDR3 DNA follows: TGTGCCAGCAGCTCCTCAGGGACAGGGCGACGAGATACGCAGTATTTT. Its protein product is CASSSSGTGRRDTQYF.